The sequence of this TCR beta chain was determined in a study of T cell responses to AZD1222 COVID-19 vaccine. Whole-study results and caveats: The sample set comprised mostly white British donors with more females, and clonal diversity was possibly underestimated. When two AZD1222 doses had been given, Spike-specific TCR breadth and depth rose. Only after the peak T cell response were repertoires sampled.

As regards this clone: Antigen unknown.

Trimming stripped 4 bases from V and 7 bases from J, with 8 bases between. CDR3 length: 13 residues. Germline lookup yields CDR1 SGHNT and CDR2 YENEEA. Second doses that came at about 4 or about 12 weeks were put together. The data were produced by immunoSEQ multiplex PCR, yet TCRdb's version contains in-frame clones alone and is incomplete. The sample includes fewer than 150,000 clones, roughly 91% of them seen just once. Sequencing was performed on peripheral blood, taken 28 days after the second AZD1222 dose. The J gene is TRBJ1-6, the V gene TRBV11-3, with no clear D. This TCR came from an adult who received the AZD1222 COVID-19 vaccine. The CDR3 here is CASSSGENSPLHF. CDR3 bases: TGTGCCAGCAGCTCGGGAGAGAATTCACCCCTCCACTTT. Together with reference TRBV11-3 and TRBJ1-6, the CDR3 gives the full variable domain: EAGVVQSPRYKIIEKKQPVAFWCNPISGHNTLYWYLQNLGQGPELLIRYENEEAVDDSQLPKDRFSAERLKGVDSTLKIQPAELGDSAVYLCASSSGENSPLHFGNGTRLTVT.